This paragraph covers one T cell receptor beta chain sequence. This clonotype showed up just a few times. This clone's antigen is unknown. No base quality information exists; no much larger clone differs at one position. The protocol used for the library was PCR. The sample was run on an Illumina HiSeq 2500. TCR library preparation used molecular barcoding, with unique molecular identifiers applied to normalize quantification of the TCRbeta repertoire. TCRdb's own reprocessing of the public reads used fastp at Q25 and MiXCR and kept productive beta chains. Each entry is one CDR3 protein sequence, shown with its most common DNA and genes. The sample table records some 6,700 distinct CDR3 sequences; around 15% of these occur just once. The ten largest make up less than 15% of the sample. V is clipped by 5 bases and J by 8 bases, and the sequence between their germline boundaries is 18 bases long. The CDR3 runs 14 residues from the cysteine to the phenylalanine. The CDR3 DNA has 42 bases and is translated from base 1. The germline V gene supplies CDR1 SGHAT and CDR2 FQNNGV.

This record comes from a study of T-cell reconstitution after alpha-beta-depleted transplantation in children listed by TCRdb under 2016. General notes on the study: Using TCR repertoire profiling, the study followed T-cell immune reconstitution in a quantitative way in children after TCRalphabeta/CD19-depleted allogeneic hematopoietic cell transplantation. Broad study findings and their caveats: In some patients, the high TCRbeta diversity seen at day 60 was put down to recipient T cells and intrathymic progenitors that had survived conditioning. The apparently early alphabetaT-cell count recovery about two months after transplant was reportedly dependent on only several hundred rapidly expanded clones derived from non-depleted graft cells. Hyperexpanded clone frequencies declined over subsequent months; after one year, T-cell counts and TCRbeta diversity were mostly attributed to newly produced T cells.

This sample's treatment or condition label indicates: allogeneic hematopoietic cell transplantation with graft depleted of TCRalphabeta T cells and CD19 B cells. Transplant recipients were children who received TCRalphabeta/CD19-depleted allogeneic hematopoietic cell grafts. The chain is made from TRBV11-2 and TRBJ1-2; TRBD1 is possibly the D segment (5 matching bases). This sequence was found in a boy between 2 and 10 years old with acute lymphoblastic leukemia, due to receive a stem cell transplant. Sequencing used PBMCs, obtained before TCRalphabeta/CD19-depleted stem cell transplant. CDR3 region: CASSARQTNWGYTF. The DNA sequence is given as TGTGCCAGCAGCGCCCGACAGACTAACTGGGGCTACACCTTC.